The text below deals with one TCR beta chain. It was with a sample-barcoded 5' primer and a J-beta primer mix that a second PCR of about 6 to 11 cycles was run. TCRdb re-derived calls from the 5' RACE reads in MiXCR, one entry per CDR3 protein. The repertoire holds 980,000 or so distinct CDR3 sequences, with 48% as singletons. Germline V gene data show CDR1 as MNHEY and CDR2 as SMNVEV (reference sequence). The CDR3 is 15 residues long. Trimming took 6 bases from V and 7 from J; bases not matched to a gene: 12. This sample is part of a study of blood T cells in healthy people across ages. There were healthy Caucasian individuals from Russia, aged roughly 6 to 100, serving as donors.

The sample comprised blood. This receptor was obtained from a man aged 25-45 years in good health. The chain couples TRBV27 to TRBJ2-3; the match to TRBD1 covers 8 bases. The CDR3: CASSPVDRAANTQYF. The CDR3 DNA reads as TGTGCCAGCAGCCCTGTGGACAGGGCCGCCAATACGCAGTATTTT.